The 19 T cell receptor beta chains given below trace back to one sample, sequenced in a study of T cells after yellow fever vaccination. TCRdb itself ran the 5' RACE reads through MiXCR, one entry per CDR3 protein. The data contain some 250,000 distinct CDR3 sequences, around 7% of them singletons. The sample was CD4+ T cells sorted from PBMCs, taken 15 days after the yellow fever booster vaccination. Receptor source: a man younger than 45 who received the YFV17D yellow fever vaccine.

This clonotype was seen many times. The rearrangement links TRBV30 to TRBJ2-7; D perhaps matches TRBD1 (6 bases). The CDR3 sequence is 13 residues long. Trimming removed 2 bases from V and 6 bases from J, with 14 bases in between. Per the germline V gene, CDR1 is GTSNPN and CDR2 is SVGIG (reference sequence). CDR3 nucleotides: TGTGCCTGGAGTAGGGGGAGCCTCGGCGAGCAGTACTTC. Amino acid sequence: CAWSRGSLGEQYF. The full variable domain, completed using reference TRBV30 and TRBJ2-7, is SQTIHQWPATLVQPVGSPLSLECTVEGTSNPNLYWYRQAAGRGLQLLFYSVGIGQISSEVPQNLSASRPQDRQFILSSKKLLLSDSGFYLCAWSRGSLGEQYFGPGTRLTVT.

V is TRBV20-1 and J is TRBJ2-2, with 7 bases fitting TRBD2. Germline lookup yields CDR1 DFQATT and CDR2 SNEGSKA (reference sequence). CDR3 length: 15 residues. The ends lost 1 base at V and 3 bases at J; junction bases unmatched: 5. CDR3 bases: TGCAGTGCTAGAGTGCTAGCGGAATACACCGGGGAGCTGTTTTTT. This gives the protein CSARVLAEYTGELFF.

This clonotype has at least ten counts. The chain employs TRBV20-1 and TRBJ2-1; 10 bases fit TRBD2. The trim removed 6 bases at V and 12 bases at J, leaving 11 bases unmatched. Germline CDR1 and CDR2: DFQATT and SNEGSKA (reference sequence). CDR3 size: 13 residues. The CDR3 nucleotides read TGCAGTGCATCTCATACTAGCGGGACGGGGCAGTTCTTC. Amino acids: CSASHTSGTGQFF.

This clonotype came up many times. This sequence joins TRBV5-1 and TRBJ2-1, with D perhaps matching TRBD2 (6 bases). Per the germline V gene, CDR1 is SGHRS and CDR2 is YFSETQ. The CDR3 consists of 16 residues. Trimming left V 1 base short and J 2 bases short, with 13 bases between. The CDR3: CASSLLSGVAYNEQFF. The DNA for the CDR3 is TGCGCCAGCAGCTTGCTGTCGGGAGTCGCCTACAATGAGCAGTTCTTC.

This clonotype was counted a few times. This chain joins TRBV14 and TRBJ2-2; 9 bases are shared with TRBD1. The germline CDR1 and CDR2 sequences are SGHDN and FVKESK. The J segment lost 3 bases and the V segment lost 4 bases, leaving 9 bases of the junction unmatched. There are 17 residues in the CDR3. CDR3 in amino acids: CASSPWGRTGDTGELFF. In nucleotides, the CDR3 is TGTGCCAGCAGCCCTTGGGGGAGGACAGGGGACACCGGGGAGCTGTTTTTT.

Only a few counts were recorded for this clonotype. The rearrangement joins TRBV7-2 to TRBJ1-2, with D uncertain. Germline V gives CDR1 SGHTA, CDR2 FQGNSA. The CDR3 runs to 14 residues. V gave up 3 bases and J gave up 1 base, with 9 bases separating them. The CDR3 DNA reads TGTGCCAGCAGCTTTCGTGGCCTTAACTATGGCTACACCTTC. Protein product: CASSFRGLNYGYTF.

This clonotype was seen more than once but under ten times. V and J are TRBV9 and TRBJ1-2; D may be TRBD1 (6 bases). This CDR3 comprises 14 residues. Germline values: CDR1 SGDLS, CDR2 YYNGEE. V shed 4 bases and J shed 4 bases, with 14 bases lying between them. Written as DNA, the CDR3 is TGTGCCAGCAGCCCGGGGGGCGTCATCTATGGCTACACCTTC. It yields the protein CASSPGGVIYGYTF.

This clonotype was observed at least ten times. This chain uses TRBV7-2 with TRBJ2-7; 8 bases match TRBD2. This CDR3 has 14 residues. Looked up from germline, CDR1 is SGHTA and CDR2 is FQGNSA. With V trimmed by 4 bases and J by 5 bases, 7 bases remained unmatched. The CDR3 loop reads CASSSIAGLNEQYF. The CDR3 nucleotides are TGTGCCAGCAGCTCGATAGCGGGACTGAACGAGCAGTACTTC.

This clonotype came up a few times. CDR3 coding DNA: TGTGCCACCTCCCTCACAGAAGGGCACGAGCAGTACTTC. Translation gives CATSLTEGHEQYF. The V gene is TRBV24-1, the J gene TRBJ2-7; D is ambiguous. Germline-derived CDR1 and CDR2 are KGHDR and SFDVKD. Between the trimmed V and J ends, which lost 9 bases and 5 bases, there was a span of 16 bases. The CDR3 runs to 13 residues.

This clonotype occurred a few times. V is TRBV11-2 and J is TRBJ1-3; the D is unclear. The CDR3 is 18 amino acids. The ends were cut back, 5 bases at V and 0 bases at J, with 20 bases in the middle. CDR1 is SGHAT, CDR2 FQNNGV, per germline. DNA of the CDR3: TGTGCCAGCAGCGCCTCACTCGCCGAAGTTAGCTCTGGAAACACCATATATTTT. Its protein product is CASSASLAEVSSGNTIYF.

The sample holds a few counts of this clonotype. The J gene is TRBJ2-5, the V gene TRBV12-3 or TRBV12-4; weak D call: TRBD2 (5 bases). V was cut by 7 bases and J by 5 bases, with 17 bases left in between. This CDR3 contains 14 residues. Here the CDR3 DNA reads TGTGCCAGCAAGCCCGGGGTTCGCGGGGAGACCCAGTACTTC. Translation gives CASKPGVRGETQYF.

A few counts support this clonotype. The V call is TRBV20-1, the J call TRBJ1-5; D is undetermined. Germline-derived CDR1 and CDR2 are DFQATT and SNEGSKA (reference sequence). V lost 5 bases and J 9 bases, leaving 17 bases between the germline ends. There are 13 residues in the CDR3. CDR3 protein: CSADLDPSRPQHF. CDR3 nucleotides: TGCAGTGCTGACCTGGACCCCAGCCGGCCCCAGCATTTT.

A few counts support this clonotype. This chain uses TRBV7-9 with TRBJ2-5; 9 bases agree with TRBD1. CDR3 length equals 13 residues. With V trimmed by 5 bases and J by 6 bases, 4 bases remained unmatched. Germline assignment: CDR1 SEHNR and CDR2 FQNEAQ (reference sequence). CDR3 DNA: TGTGCCAGCAGCGGTGGACAGGGGAAGACCCAGTACTTC. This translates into CASSGGQGKTQYF.

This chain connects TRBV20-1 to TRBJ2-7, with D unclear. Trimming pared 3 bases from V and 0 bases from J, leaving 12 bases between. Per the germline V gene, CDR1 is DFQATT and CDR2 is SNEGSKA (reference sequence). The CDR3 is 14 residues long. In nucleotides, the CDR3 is TGCAGTGCTAGCCCGGGCCAGCTCTCCTACGAGCAGTACTTC. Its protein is CSASPGQLSYEQYF.

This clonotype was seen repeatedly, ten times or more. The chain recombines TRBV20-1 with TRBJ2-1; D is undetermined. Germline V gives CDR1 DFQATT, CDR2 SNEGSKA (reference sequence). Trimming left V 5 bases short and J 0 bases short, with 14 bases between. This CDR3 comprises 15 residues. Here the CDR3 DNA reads TGCAGTGCTTTGCCGACGCAGAACTCCTACAATGAGCAGTTCTTC. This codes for CSALPTQNSYNEQFF.

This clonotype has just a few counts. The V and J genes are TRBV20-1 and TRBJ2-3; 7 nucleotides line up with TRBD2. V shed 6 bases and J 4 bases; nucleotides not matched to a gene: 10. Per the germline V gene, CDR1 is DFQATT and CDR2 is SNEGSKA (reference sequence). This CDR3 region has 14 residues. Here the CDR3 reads CSAFLAGVADTQYF. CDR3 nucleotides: TGCAGTGCCTTTCTGGCGGGAGTGGCAGATACGCAGTATTTT.

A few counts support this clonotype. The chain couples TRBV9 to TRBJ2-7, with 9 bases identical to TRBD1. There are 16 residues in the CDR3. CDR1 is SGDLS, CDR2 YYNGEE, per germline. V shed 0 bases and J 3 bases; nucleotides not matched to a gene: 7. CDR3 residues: CASSVAVGTGNYEQYF. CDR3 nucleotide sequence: TGTGCCAGCAGCGTAGCTGTTGGGACAGGGAACTACGAGCAGTACTTC.

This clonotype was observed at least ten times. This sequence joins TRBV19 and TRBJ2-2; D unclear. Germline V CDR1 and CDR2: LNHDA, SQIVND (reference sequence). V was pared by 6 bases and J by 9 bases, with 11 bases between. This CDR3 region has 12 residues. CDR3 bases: TGTGCCAGTAGCGTCAGGTTTAGGGAGCTGTTTTTT. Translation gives CASSVRFRELFF.

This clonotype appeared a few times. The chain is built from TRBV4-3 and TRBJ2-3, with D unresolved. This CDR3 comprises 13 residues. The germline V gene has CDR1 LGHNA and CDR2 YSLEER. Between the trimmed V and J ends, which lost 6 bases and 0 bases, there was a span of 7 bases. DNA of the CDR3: TGCGCCAGCAGATCCCCTAGCACAGATACGCAGTATTTT. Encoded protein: CASRSPSTDTQYF.